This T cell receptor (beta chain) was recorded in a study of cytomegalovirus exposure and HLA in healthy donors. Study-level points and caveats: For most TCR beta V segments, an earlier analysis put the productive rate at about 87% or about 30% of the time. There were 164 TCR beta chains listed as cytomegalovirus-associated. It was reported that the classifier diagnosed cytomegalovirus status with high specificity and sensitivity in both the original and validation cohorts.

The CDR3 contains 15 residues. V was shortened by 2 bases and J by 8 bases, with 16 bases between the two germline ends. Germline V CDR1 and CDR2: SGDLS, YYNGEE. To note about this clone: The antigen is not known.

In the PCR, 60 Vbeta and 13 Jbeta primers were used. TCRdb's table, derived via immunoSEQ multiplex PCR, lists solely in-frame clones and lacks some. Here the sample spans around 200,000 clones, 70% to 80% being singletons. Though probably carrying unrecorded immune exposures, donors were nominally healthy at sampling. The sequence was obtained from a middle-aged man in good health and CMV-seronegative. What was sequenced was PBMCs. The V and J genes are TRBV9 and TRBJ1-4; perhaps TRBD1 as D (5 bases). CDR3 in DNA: TGTGCCAGCAGCGTGACCGGGAGCCGGGGGGAAAAACTGTTTTTT. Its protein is CASSVTGSRGEKLFF.